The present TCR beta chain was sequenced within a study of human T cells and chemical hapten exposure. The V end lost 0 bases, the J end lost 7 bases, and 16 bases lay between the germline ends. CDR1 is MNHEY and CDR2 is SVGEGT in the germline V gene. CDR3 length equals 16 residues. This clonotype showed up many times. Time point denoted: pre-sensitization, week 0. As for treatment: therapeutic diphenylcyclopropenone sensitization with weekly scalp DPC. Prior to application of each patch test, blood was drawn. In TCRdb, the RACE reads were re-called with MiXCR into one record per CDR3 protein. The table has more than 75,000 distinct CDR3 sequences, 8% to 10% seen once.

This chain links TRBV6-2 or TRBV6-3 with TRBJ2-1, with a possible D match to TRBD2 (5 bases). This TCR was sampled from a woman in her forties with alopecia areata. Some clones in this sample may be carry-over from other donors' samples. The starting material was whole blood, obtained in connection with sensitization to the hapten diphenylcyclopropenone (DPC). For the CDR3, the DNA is TGTGCCAGCAGTTACTCGTGGAGGTCTCAGAGGAATGAGCAGTTCTTC. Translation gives CASSYSWRSQRNEQFF.